Each of the 11 T cell receptor beta chains below was sequenced from the same sample in a study of T cell changes during pregnancy in multiple sclerosis. Assay used: immunoSEQ multiplex PCR; TCRdb lists only in-frame clones, some missing. The sample has tens of thousands of clones, around 90% seen once. The specimen comprised peripheral blood, sampled before pregnancy. The receptors were sampled from a female donor with multiple sclerosis, enrolled in a pregnancy study.

The chain couples TRBV20-1 to TRBJ2-3; no reliable D call. This CDR3 spans 11 amino acids. Germline values: CDR1 DFQATT, CDR2 SNEGSKA (reference sequence). The chain's CDR3 is CRARVIDTQYF. As DNA, the CDR3 is TGCAGGGCCCGGGTCATAGATACGCAGTATTTT.

This sequence joins TRBV18 and TRBJ1-2, with 8 bases fitting TRBD1. The CDR3 consists of 13 residues. Germline V gene sequence: CDR1 KGHSH, CDR2 LQKENI. Unmatched junction bases numbered 3, after V lost 4 bases and J lost 5 bases. The DNA for the CDR3 is TGTGCCAGCTCACAGGGACAGGAATATGGCTACACCTTC. Translation gives CASSQGQEYGYTF.

CDR3 sequence reads: CASTPGLAYNEQYF. The CDR3 bases are TGTGCCAGTACTCCGGGACTAGCGTACAACGAGCAGTACTTC. This chain joins TRBV7-8 and TRBJ2-7; 10 nucleotides agree with TRBD2. This CDR3 region has 14 residues. The V segment lost 9 bases and the J segment 5 bases; nucleotides outside the gene matches: 10. Germline lookup yields CDR1 SGHVS and CDR2 FQNEAQ.

The V gene is TRBV28, the J gene TRBJ2-3; the D gene is possibly TRBD1 (7 bases). This CDR3 region has 16 residues. V lost 5 bases, J lost 6 bases, and 21 bases lay in between. Germline CDR1 reads MDHEN; CDR2 reads SYDVKM. The DNA of the CDR3 is TGTGCCAGCAGTCCAGGGGAACAGGGGAGGTGGGATACGCAGTATTTT. The encoded protein is CASSPGEQGRWDTQYF.

The chain couples TRBV15 to TRBJ2-2; 9 nucleotides agree with TRBD1. Germline assignment: CDR1 LNHNV and CDR2 YYDKDF (reference sequence). V shed 6 bases, J shed 1 base, and the junction held 0 bases outside the gene matches. The CDR3 has 14 residues. The CDR3 DNA sequence: TGTGCCACCAGGGGACAGGGGAACACCGGGGAGCTGTTTTTT. Translation gives CATRGQGNTGELFF.

The rearrangement links TRBV7-9 to TRBJ2-1, with 13 bases lining up with TRBD2. The CDR3 sequence is 16 residues long. V lost 3 bases to trimming and J lost 3 bases; unmatched junction nucleotides: 2. CDR1 is SEHNR and CDR2 is FQNEAQ in the germline V gene (reference sequence). The CDR3: CASSFGTSGDYNEQFF. CDR3 nucleotides: TGTGCCAGCAGCTTCGGGACTAGCGGGGACTACAATGAGCAGTTCTTC.

The CDR3 protein is CAWSVLGGGTEAFF. The CDR3 DNA is TGTGCCTGGAGTGTACTGGGAGGGGGCACTGAAGCTTTCTTT. This chain joins TRBV30 and TRBJ1-1; perhaps TRBD1 as D (6 bases). Trimming removed 0 bases from V and 4 bases from J, with 12 bases in between. The CDR3 runs 14 residues. The germline V gene has CDR1 GTSNPN and CDR2 SVGIG (reference sequence). Complete variable domain (other parts from reference TRBV30 and TRBJ1-1): SQTIHQWPATLVQPVGSPLSLECTVEGTSNPNLYWYRQAAGRGLQLLFYSVGIGQISSEVPQNLSASRPQDRQFILSSKKLLLSDSGFYLCAWSVLGGGTEAFFGQGTRLTVV.

The chain employs TRBV2 and TRBJ2-5, with 12 nucleotides matching TRBD1. CDR1 and CDR2 (germline): SNHLY, FYNNEI. The CDR3 length is 15 residues. Losses at the gene ends were 6 bases for V and 5 bases for J; bases not matched to a gene: 7. The CDR3 region has the DNA TGTGCCAGCAGGGGGGGGACAGGGGGCTTTGAGACCCAGTACTTC. Its protein is CASRGGTGGFETQYF.

The chain combines TRBV7-2 with TRBJ2-5, with a possible D match to TRBD1 (5 bases). V lost 5 bases to trimming and J lost 3 bases, with 13 bases between them. The CDR3 consists of 14 residues. Germline CDR1 reads SGHTA; CDR2 reads FQGNSA. CDR3 in amino acids: CASSGTGRKETQYF. CDR3 coding DNA: TGTGCCAGCAGCGGAACAGGCCGAAAAGAGACCCAGTACTTC.

This clone was picked up a small number of times. The chain joins TRBV7-3 to TRBJ1-1, with D maybe TRBD1 (5 bases). This CDR3 region has 14 residues. The V end lost 0 bases, the J end lost 11 bases, and 16 bases lay between the germline ends. Germline V gene lookup returns CDR1 SGHTA and CDR2 FQGTGA. CDR3 in amino acids: CASSLTPDGPGAFF. The CDR3 DNA sequence: TGTGCCAGCAGCTTAACCCCTGACGGACCAGGGGCTTTCTTT. Variable domain in full (rest from reference TRBV7-3 and TRBJ1-1): GAGVSQTPSNKVTEKGKYVELRCDPISGHTALYWYRQSLGQGPEFLIYFQGTGAADDSGLPNDRFFAVRPEGSVSTLKIQRTERGDSAVYLCASSLTPDGPGAFFGQGTRLTVV.

The V gene is TRBV6-6, the J gene TRBJ1-1; maybe TRBD1 (5 bases). CDR1 is MNHNY and CDR2 is SVGAGI in the germline V gene (reference sequence). The CDR3 is made up of 14 amino acids. Trimming stripped 2 bases from V and 5 bases from J, with 12 bases between. CDR3 nucleotides: TGTGCCAGCAGTTACGGGGCGGTACGGACTGAAGCTTTCTTT. It yields the protein CASSYGAVRTEAFF.